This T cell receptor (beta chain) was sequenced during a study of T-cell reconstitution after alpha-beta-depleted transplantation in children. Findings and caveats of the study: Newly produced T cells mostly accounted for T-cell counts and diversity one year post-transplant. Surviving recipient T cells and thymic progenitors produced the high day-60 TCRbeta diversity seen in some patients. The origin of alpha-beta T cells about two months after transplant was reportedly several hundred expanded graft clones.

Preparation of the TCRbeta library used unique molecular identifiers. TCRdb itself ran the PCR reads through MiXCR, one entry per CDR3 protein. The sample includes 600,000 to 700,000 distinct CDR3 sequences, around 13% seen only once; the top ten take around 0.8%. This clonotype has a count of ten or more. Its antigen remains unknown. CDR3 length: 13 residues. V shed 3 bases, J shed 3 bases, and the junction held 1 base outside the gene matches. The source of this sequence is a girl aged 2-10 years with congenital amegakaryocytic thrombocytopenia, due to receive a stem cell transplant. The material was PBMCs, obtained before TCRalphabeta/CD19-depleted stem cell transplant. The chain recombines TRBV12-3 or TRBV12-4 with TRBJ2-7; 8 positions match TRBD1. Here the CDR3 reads CASSFRGRYEQYF. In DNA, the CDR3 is TGTGCCAGCAGTTTCAGGGGGCGCTACGAGCAGTACTTC.